This T cell receptor (beta chain) was retrieved from a study of cytomegalovirus exposure and HLA in healthy donors. Study background: Unique TCR beta sequences numbering some 120 million came from 150 million to 200 million T cells in an earlier analysis.

Germline CDR1 reads LNHDA; CDR2 reads SQIVND (reference sequence). V shed 2 bases and J 2 bases; nucleotides not matched to a gene: 15. The length of the CDR3 is 18 residues. The PCR contained 60 Vbeta and 13 Jbeta primers. The table came from immunoSEQ multiplex PCR; TCRdb's copy has only in-frame clones and leaves some out. The sample includes 100,000 to 150,000 clones, 74% seen only once; the top ten take under 5%. Sequencing was done on a sample of PBMCs. The V and J genes are TRBV19 and TRBJ2-7; 7 nucleotides agree with TRBD1. This TCR derives from a man aged 35-49 years in good health and CMV-seropositive. CDR3 DNA: TGTGCCAGTAGTATACACCCGGACAGGCCGATTGGGCCCTACGAGCAGTACTTC. The encoded protein is CASSIHPDRPIGPYEQYF.